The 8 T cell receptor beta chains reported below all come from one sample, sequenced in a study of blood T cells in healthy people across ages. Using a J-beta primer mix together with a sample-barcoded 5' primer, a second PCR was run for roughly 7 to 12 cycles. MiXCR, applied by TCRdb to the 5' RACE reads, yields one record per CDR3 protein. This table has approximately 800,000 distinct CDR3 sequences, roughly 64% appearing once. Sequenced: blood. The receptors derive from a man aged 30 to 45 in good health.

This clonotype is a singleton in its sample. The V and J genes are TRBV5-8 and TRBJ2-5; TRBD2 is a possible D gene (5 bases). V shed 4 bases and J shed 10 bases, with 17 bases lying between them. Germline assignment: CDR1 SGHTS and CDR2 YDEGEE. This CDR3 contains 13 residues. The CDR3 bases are TGTGCCAGCAGCGGACCGCGGGTTGGACTCCAGTACTTC. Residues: CASSGPRVGLQYF. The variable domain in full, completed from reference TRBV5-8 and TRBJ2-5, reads EAGVTQSPTHLIKTRGQQATLRCSPISGHTSVYWYQQALGLGLQFLLWYDEGEERNRGNFPPRFSGRQFPNYSSELNVNALELEDSALYLCASSGPRVGLQYFGPGTRLLVL.

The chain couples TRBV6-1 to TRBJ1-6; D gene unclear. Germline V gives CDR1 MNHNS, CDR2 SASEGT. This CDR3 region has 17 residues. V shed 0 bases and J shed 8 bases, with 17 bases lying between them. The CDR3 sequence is CASSEALIVTRDSPLHF. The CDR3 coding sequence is TGTGCCAGCAGTGAAGCGCTTATCGTAACCCGGGATTCACCCCTCCACTTT.

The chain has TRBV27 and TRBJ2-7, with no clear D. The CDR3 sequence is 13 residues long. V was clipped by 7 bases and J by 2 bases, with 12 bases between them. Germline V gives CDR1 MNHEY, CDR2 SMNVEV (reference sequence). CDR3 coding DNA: TGTGCCAGCACTTCGACTGTTACCTACGAGCAGTACTTC. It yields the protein CASTSTVTYEQYF.

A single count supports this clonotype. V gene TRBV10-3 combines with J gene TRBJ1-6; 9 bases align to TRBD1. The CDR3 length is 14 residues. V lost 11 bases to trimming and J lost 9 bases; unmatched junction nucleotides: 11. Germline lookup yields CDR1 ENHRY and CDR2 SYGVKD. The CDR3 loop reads CAAKPGQGFSPLHF. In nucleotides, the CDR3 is TGTGCCGCCAAGCCGGGACAGGGTTTTTCACCCCTCCACTTT.

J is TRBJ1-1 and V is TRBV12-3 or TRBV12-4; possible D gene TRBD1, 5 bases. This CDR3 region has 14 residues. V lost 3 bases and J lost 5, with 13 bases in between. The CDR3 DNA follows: TGTGCCAGCAGTTTGGTCAGGGTGGGGACTGAAGCTTTCTTT. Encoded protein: CASSLVRVGTEAFF.

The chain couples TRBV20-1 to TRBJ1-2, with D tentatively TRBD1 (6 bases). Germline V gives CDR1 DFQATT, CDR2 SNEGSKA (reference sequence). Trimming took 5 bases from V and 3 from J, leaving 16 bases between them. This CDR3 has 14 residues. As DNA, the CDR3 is TGCAGTGCTCCCCGGTGGGGGCCGGACTATGGCTACACCTTC. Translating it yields CSAPRWGPDYGYTF.

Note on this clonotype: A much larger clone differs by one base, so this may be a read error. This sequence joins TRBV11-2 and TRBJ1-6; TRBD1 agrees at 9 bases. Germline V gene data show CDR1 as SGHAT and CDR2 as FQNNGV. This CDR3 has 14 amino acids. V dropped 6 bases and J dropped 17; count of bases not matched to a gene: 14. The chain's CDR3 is CASSVRQGGPRIHF. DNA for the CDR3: TGTGCCAGCAGTGTTAGACAGGGGGGCCCTCGGATCCACTTT.

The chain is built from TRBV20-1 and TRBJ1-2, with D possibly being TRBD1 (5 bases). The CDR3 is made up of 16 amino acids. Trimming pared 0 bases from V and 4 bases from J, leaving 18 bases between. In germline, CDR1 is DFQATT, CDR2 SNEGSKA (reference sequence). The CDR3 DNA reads TGCAGTGCTAGAGATTCTAGGCAGGGCTTATTCTATGGCTACACCTTC. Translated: CSARDSRQGLFYGYTF.